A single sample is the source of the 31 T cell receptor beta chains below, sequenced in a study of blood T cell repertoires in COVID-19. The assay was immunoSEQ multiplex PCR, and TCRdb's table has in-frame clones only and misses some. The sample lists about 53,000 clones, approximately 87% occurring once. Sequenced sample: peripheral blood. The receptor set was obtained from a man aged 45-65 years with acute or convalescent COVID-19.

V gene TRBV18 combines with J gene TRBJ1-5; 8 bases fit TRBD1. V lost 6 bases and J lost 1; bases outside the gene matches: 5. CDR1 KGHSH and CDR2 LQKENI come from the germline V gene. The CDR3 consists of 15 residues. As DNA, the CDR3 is TGTGCCAGCTCTCTAGGACAGGGAAGCAATCAGCCCCAGCATTTT. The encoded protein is CASSLGQGSNQPQHF.

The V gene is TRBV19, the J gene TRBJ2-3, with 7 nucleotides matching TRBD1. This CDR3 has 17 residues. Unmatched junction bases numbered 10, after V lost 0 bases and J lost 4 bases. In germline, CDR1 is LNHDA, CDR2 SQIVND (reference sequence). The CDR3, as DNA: TGTGCCAGTAGTATAGATCTCGAGACAGGGTTCGCAGATACGCAGTATTTT. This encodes CASSIDLETGFADTQYF.

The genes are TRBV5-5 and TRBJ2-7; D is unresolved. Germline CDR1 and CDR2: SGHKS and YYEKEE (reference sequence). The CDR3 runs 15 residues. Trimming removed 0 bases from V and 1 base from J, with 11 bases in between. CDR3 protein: CASSLGQSRSYEQYF. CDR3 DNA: TGTGCCAGCAGCTTGGGGCAGTCCAGGTCCTACGAGCAGTACTTC.

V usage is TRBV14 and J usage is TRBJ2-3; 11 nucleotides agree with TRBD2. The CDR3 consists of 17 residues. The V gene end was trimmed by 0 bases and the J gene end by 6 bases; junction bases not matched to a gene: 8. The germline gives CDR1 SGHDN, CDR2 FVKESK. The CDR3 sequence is CASSQDFSGRAGDTQYF. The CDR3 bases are TGTGCCAGCAGCCAAGATTTTAGCGGGAGGGCCGGGGATACGCAGTATTTT.

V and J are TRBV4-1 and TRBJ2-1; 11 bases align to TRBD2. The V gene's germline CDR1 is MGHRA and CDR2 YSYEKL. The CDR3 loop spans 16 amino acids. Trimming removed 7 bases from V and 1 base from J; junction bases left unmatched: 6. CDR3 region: CASTPLAGGSYNEQFF. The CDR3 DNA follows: TGCGCCAGCACCCCCCTAGCGGGAGGATCCTACAATGAGCAGTTCTTC.

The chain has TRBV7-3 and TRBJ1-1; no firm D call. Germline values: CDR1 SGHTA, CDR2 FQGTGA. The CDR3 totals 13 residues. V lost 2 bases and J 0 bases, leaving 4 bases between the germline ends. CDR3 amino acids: CASSLYVNTEAFF. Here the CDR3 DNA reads TGTGCCAGCAGCTTATATGTGAACACTGAAGCTTTCTTT.

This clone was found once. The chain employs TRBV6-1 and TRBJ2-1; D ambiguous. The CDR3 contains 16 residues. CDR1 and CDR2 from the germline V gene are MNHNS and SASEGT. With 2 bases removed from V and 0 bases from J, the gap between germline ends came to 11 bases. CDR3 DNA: TGTGCCAGCAGTGAACGCGGAGTACCCTCCTACAATGAGCAGTTCTTC. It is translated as CASSERGVPSYNEQFF.

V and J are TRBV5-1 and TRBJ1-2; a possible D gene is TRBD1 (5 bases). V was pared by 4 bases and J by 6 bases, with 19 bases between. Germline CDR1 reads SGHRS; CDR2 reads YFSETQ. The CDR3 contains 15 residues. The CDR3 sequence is CASSVLTGVGDGYTF. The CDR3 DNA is TGCGCCAGCAGCGTTCTAACAGGAGTAGGGGATGGCTACACCTTC.

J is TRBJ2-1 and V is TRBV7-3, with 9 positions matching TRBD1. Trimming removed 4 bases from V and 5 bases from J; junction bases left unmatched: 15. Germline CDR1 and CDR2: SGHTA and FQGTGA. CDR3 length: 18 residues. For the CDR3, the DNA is TGTGCCAGCAGCTGCTCCCAACCCGGGGGACAGGGAGACAATGAGCAGTTCTTC. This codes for CASSCSQPGGQGDNEQFF.

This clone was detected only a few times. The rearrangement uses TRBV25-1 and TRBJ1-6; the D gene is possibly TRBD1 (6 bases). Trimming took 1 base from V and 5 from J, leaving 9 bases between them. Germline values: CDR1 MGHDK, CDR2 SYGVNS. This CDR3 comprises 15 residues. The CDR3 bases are TGTGCCAGCAGTGAATGGACAGATGATAATTCACCCCTCCACTTT. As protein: CASSEWTDDNSPLHF.

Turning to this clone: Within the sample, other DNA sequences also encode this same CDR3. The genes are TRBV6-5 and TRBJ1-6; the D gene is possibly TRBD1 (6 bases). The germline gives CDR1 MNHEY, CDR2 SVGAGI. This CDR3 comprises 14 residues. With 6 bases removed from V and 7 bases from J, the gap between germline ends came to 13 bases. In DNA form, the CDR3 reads TGTGCCAGCAGAAGGACGGGGGGCAATTCACCCCTCCACTTT. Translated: CASRRTGGNSPLHF.

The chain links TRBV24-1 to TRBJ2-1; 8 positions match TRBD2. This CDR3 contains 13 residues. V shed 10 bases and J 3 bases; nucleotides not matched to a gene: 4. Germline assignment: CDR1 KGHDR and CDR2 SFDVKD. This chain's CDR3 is CATSGSFYNEQFF. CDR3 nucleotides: TGTGCCACAAGCGGGAGTTTCTACAATGAGCAGTTCTTC.

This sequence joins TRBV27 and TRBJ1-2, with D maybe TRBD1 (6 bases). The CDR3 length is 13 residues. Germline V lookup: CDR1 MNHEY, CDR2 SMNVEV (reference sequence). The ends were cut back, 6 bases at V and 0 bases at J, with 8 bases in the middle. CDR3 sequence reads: CASSRGPNYGYTF. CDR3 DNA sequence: TGTGCCAGCAGCAGGGGACCTAACTATGGCTACACCTTC.

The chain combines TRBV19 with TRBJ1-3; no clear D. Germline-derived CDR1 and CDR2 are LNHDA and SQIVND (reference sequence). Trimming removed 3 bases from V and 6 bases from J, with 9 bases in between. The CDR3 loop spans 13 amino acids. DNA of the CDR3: TGTGCCAGTAGTATCGGACTGGAAAACACCATATATTTT. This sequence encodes CASSIGLENTIYF.

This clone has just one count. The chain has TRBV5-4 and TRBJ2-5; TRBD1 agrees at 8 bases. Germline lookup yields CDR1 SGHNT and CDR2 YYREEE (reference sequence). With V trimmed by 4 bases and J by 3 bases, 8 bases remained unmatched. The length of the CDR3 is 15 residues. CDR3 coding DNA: TGTGCCAGCAGCCCCGGACAGGGCCCTGAAGAGACCCAGTACTTC. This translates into CASSPGQGPEETQYF. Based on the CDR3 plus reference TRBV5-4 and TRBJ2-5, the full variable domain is ETGVTQSPTHLIKTRGQQVTLRCSSQSGHNTVSWYQQALGQGPQFIFQYYREEENGRGNFPPRFSGLQFPNYSSELNVNALELDDSALYLCASSPGQGPEETQYFGPGTRLLVL.

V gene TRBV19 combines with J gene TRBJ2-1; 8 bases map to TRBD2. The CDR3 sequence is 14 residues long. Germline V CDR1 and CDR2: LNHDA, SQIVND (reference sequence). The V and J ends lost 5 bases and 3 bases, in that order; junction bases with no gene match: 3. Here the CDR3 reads CASSLGLDYNEQFF. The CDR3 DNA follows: TGTGCCAGTAGTCTGGGACTAGACTACAATGAGCAGTTCTTC.

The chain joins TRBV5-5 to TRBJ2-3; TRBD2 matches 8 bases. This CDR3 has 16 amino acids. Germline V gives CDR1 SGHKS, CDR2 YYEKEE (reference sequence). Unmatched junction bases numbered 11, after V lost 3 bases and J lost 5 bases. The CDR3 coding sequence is TGTGCCAGCAGCTACCAGCGGGAGTGGGGGGGAGATACGCAGTATTTT. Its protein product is CASSYQREWGGDTQYF.

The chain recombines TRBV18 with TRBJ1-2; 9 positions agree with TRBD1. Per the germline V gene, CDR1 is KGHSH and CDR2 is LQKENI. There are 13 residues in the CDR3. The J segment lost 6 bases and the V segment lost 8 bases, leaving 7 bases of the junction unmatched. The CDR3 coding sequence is TGTGCCAGCCGGACAGGGGATAGTAATGGCTACACCTTC. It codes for CASRTGDSNGYTF.

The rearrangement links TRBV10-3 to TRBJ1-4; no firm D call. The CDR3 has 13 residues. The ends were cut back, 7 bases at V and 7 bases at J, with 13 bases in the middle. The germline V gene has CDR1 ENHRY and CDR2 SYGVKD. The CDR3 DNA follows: TGTGCCATCAACGGGTACTTGGGTGAAAAACTGTTTTTT. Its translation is CAINGYLGEKLFF.

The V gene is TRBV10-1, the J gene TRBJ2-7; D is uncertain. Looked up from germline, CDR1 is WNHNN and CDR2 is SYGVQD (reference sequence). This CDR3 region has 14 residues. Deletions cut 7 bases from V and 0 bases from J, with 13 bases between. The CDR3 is CASTTLVSSYEQYF. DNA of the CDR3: TGCGCCAGCACCACCCTGGTCAGCTCCTACGAGCAGTACTTC.

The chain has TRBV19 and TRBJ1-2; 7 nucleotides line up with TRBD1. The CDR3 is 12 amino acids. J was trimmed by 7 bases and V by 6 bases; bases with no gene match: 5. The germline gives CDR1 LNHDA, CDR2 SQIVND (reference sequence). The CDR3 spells CASRGQLPGYTF. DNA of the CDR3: TGTGCCAGTAGGGGACAGCTTCCTGGCTACACCTTC.

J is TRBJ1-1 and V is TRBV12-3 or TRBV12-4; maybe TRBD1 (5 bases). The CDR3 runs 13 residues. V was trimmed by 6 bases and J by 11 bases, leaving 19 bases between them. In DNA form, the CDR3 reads TGTGCCAGCAGACCACTCTGGGGCGCTCGGGCTTTCTTT. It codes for CASRPLWGARAFF.

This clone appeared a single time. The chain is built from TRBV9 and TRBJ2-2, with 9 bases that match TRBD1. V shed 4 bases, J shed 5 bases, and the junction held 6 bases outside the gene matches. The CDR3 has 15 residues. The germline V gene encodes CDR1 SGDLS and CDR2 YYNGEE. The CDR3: CASSLGTGNTGELFF. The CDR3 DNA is TGTGCCAGCAGCTTAGGGACAGGGAATACCGGGGAGCTGTTTTTT.

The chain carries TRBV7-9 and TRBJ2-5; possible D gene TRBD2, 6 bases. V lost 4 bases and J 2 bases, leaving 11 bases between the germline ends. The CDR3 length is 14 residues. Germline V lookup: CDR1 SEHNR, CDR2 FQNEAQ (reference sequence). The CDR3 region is CASSSTRRQETQYF. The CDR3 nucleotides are TGTGCCAGCAGCTCGACTAGACGTCAAGAGACCCAGTACTTC.

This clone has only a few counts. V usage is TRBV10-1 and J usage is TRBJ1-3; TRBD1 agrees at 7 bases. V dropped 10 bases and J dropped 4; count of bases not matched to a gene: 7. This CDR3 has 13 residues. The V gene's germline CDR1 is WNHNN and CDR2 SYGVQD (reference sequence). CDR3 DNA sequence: TGCGCCACGAAGAGGGGGCAAGGAAACACCATATATTTT. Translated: CATKRGQGNTIYF.

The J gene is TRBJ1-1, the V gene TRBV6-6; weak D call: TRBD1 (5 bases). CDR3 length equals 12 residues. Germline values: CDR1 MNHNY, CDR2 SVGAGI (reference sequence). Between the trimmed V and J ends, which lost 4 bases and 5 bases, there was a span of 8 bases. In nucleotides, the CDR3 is TGTGCCAGCAGTTCGGGGGGTACTGAAGCTTTCTTT. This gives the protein CASSSGGTEAFF.

The CDR3 is CASSLGDSPSSGANVLTF. The CDR3 coding sequence is TGCGCCAGCAGCTTGGGGGACAGCCCTTCCTCTGGGGCCAACGTCCTGACTTTC. This chain links TRBV5-1 with TRBJ2-6; 7 bases fit TRBD1. Germline values: CDR1 SGHRS, CDR2 YFSETQ. With 0 bases clipped from V and 0 bases from J, the junction kept 6 bases outside the gene matches. The CDR3 extends over 18 amino acids.

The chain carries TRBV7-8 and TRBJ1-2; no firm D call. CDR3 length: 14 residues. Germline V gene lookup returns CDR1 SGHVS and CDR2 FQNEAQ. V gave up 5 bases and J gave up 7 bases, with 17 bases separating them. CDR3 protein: CASSGHTSGGGYTF. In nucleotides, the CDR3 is TGTGCCAGCAGCGGTCATACGAGTGGAGGTGGCTACACCTTC.

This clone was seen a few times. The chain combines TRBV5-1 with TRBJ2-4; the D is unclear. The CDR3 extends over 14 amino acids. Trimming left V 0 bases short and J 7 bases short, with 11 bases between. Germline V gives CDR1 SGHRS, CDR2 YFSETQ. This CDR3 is CASSLASGGNIQYF. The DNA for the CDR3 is TGCGCCAGCAGCTTGGCCTCCGGCGGTAACATTCAGTACTTC.

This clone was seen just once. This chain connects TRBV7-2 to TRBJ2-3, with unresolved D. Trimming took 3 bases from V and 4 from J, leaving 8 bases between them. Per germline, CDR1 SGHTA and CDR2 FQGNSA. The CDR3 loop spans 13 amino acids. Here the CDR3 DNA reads TGTGCCAGCAGCTTGTCTCTTCCAGATACGCAGTATTTT. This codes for CASSLSLPDTQYF.

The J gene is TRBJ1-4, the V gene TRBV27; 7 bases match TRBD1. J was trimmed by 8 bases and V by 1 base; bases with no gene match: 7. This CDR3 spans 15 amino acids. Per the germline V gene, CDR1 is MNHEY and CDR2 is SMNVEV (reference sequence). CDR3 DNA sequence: TGTGCCAGCAGTTTATTCGGACAGGAAGGGGAAAAACTGTTTTTT. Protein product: CASSLFGQEGEKLFF. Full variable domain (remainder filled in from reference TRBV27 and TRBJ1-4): EAQVTQNPRYLITVTGKKLTVTCSQNMNHEYMSWYRQDPGLGLRQIYYSMNVEVTDKGDVPEGYKVSRKEKRNFPLILESPSPNQTSLYFCASSLFGQEGEKLFFGSGTQLSVL.